Sequencing of this T cell receptor (beta chain) was carried out in a study of cytomegalovirus exposure and HLA in healthy donors. General study results and limits: There were approximately 150 TCR beta chains listed as cytomegalovirus-associated. Cytomegalovirus status was reportedly diagnosed by the classifier with high specificity and sensitivity.

Produced via immunoSEQ multiplex PCR; TCRdb's table is partial and in-frame only. The sample yields under 75,000 clones, 95% to 98% seen once. Trimming left V 11 bases short and J 4 bases short, with 11 bases between. Germline values: CDR1 MDHEN, CDR2 SYDVKM. The CDR3 extends over 12 amino acids. Remarks on this clone: As yet, its antigen is unknown.

This sequence joins TRBV28 and TRBJ1-4; a weak D match, TRBD1 (6 bases). Sequenced: PBMCs. The TCR originated in a woman in her late teens or twenties in good health and CMV-seropositive. CDR3 region: CAGGQNNEKLFF. The CDR3 DNA is TGTGCCGGCGGACAGAATAATGAAAAACTGTTTTTT.